A single sample is the source of the 8 T cell receptor beta chains below, sequenced in a study of cytomegalovirus exposure and HLA in healthy donors. The primer mix had 60 Vbeta and 13 Jbeta primers. The table came from immunoSEQ multiplex PCR; TCRdb's copy has only in-frame clones and leaves some out. The sample consists of around 90,000 clones, roughly 60% of them appearing once. Sequenced input: PBMCs. The receptors shown here come from a human donor in good health.

V usage is TRBV30 and J usage is TRBJ1-1, with 9 nucleotides matching TRBD1. V gave up 6 bases and J gave up 7 bases; unmatched junction bases: 24. CDR1 is GTSNPN, CDR2 SVGIG, per germline (reference sequence). This CDR3 comprises 18 residues. The DNA for the CDR3 is TGTGCCTGCTTGCCGGGACAGGGAAGAATGGGGGCTAAGGGTGAAGCTTTCTTT. It is translated as CACLPGQGRMGAKGEAFF.

The rearrangement joins TRBV9 to TRBJ1-2, with D hard to call. The CDR3 loop spans 14 amino acids. V lost 0 bases and J lost 6, with 12 bases in between. The germline V gene has CDR1 SGDLS and CDR2 YYNGEE. The chain's CDR3 is CASSVAILGNGYTF. The CDR3 coding sequence is TGTGCCAGCAGCGTAGCTATTCTCGGGAATGGCTACACCTTC.

This chain's CDR3 is CASSLRDQTLYEQYF. As DNA, the CDR3 is TGTGCCAGCAGCCTCCGGGATCAGACGCTCTACGAGCAGTACTTC. The chain joins TRBV7-9 to TRBJ2-7, with a tentative D call TRBD2 (5 bases). Trimming took 5 bases from V and 3 from J, leaving 17 bases between them. From germline, CDR1 is SEHNR and CDR2 FQNEAQ (reference sequence). This CDR3 region has 15 residues.

The rearrangement joins TRBV19 to TRBJ1-1, with TRBD1 matching over 9 bases. The CDR3 loop spans 19 amino acids. The germline V gene has CDR1 LNHDA and CDR2 SQIVND (reference sequence). Trimming removed 3 bases from V and 3 bases from J; junction bases left unmatched: 17. DNA of the CDR3: TGTGCCAGTAGTATGATTACAGGGGGCGCGAGACTGAGGCACACTGAAGCTTTCTTT. Its translation is CASSMITGGARLRHTEAFF.

The genes are TRBV11-3 and TRBJ2-7; TRBD2 is a possible D gene (6 bases). Trimming shortened V by 4 bases and J by 2 bases, and 18 bases separated the two germline ends. Looked up from germline, CDR1 is SGHNT and CDR2 is YENEEA. CDR3 length equals 16 residues. This CDR3 is CASSSPQGWGAYEQYF. The CDR3 nucleotides are TGTGCCAGCAGCTCGCCTCAGGGATGGGGGGCCTACGAGCAGTACTTC. The full variable domain, its missing parts supplied by reference TRBV11-3 and TRBJ2-7, is EAGVVQSPRYKIIEKKQPVAFWCNPISGHNTLYWYLQNLGQGPELLIRYENEEAVDDSQLPKDRFSAERLKGVDSTLKIQPAELGDSAVYLCASSSPQGWGAYEQYFGPGTRLTVT.

J is TRBJ1-4 and V is TRBV30; no clear D gene. This CDR3 has 12 residues. Germline lookup yields CDR1 GTSNPN and CDR2 SVGIG (reference sequence). V lost 3 bases and J 4 bases, leaving 6 bases between the germline ends. The CDR3 loop reads CAWSPFNEKLFF. The CDR3 nucleotides are TGTGCCTGGAGCCCATTTAATGAAAAACTGTTTTTT.

The gene calls are TRBV9 and TRBJ2-5; 10 positions match TRBD2. Germline lookup yields CDR1 SGDLS and CDR2 YYNGEE. This CDR3 contains 17 residues. Unmatched junction bases numbered 13, after V lost 3 bases and J lost 5 bases. The CDR3 sequence: CASSAPGGAGGVETQYF. CDR3 DNA sequence: TGTGCCAGCAGCGCCCCCGGGGGAGCGGGGGGGGTTGAGACCCAGTACTTC.

The V gene is TRBV7-9, the J gene TRBJ1-2; 7 nucleotides match TRBD1. CDR3 length: 15 residues. V lost 7 bases and J lost 3; bases outside the gene matches: 11. Germline CDR1 is SEHNR and CDR2 is FQNEAQ (reference sequence). CDR3 DNA: TGTGCCAGCACCGGAGAGGGACAGAGTTACTATGGCTACACCTTC. Protein product: CASTGEGQSYYGYTF. The entire variable domain, with the rest obtained from reference TRBV7-9 and TRBJ1-2, is as follows: DTGVSQNPRHKITKRGQNVTFRCDPISEHNRLYWYRQTLGQGPEFLTYFQNEAQLEKSRLLSDRFSAERPKGSFSTLEIQRTEQGDSAMYLCASTGEGQSYYGYTFGSGTRLTVV.